Below, 23 T cell receptor beta chains from the same sample are listed, as sequenced in a study of cytomegalovirus exposure and HLA in healthy donors. Primers included in the PCR were 60 Vbeta and 13 Jbeta primers. Generated by immunoSEQ multiplex PCR, the TCRdb table keeps only in-frame clones and is missing some. The table has 150,000 to 200,000 clones, 70% to 80% seen once; the top ten hold 2% to 2.5%. The sequencing sample was made of PBMCs. The receptors stem from a woman between 45 and 65 years old in good health and CMV-seronegative.

The V and J genes are TRBV5-5 and TRBJ2-3; TRBD1 is a possible D gene (6 bases). Per germline, CDR1 SGHKS and CDR2 YYEKEE (reference sequence). The CDR3 has 13 amino acids. Between the trimmed V and J ends, which lost 4 bases and 5 bases, there was a span of 11 bases. The DNA for the CDR3 is TGTGCCAGCAGCGCCCAGGGGCGAGATACGCAGTATTTT. This encodes CASSAQGRDTQYF.

This clone has just a few counts. The chain combines TRBV9 with TRBJ2-5, with 14 bases aligning to TRBD2. The CDR3 totals 16 residues. The germline gives CDR1 SGDLS, CDR2 YYNGEE. The V and J ends lost 4 bases and 5 bases, in that order; junction bases with no gene match: 7. In DNA, the CDR3 is TGTGCCAGCAGCCCGGGGACTAGCGGGAGTTGGGAGACCCAGTACTTC. The encoded protein is CASSPGTSGSWETQYF.

The rearrangement joins TRBV6-5 to TRBJ1-5; 7 bases are shared with TRBD1. The J segment lost 0 bases and the V segment lost 6 bases, leaving 5 bases of the junction unmatched. Germline CDR1 and CDR2: MNHEY and SVGAGI. CDR3 length: 15 amino acids. CDR3 protein: CASSPGQYSNQPQHF. CDR3 in DNA: TGTGCCAGCAGCCCGGGACAGTATAGCAATCAGCCCCAGCATTTT.

In its sample, this clone was seen once. The rearrangement joins TRBV27 to TRBJ1-2; D gene ambiguous. Germline V CDR1 and CDR2: MNHEY, SMNVEV (reference sequence). The CDR3 has 14 amino acids. V gave up 3 bases and J gave up 6 bases, with 14 bases separating them. CDR3 sequence (DNA): TGTGCCAGCAGTTTTTCCGGACTCGGTAATGGCTACACCTTC. Translated, it gives CASSFSGLGNGYTF.

This chain uses TRBV6-5 with TRBJ2-7, with a weak D call TRBD1 (6 bases). CDR1 MNHEY and CDR2 SVGAGI come from the germline V gene. Deletions cut 6 bases from V and 0 bases from J, with 12 bases between. The CDR3 is 14 residues long. In DNA, the CDR3 is TGTGCCAGCAGACGCAGGGGAAGCTCCTACGAGCAGTACTTC. Protein product: CASRRRGSSYEQYF.

The V and J genes are TRBV5-5 and TRBJ1-5, with D perhaps matching TRBD1 (5 bases). The CDR3 sequence is 16 residues long. The ends were cut back, 0 bases at V and 0 bases at J, with 10 bases in the middle. The germline V gene encodes CDR1 SGHKS and CDR2 YYEKEE (reference sequence). Here the CDR3 DNA reads TGTGCCAGCAGCTTGGTAGGGGCAAATAGCAATCAGCCCCAGCATTTT. Protein: CASSLVGANSNQPQHF. The full variable domain, with the rest looked up from reference TRBV5-5 and TRBJ1-5, is DAGVTQSPTHLIKTRGQQVTLRCSPISGHKSVSWYQQVLGQGPQFIFQYYEKEERGRGNFPDRFSARQFPNYSSELNVNALLLGDSALYLCASSLVGANSNQPQHFGDGTRLSIL.

The chain is built from TRBV7-9 and TRBJ1-5; 9 bases match TRBD1. The CDR3 is made up of 17 amino acids. V shed 5 bases and J 2 bases; nucleotides not matched to a gene: 10. Germline V CDR1 and CDR2: SEHNR, FQNEAQ (reference sequence). As DNA, the CDR3 is TGTGCCAGCAGCCGCGGACAGGGGAGCATAGGCAATCAGCCCCAGCATTTT. Translated, it gives CASSRGQGSIGNQPQHF.

J is TRBJ1-5 and V is TRBV28; maybe TRBD1 (6 bases). The CDR3 runs 13 residues. CDR1 is MDHEN and CDR2 is SYDVKM in the germline V gene. V was pared by 6 bases and J by 3 bases, with 9 bases between. The CDR3 DNA follows: TGTGCCAGCAGCAGGACAGCCAATCAGCCCCAGCATTTT. It yields the protein CASSRTANQPQHF.

The chain combines TRBV18 with TRBJ1-1, with TRBD1 as a possible D gene (5 bases). CDR1 and CDR2 (germline): KGHSH, LQKENI. V shed 1 base and J shed 2 bases, with 14 bases lying between them. CDR3 size: 16 residues. This CDR3 is CASSPLPGQRNTEAFF. The CDR3, as DNA: TGTGCCAGCTCACCACTACCAGGGCAAAGAAACACTGAAGCTTTCTTT.

There are a few counts of this clone. This sequence joins TRBV27 and TRBJ2-7; D may be TRBD1 (5 bases). Germline V gene lookup returns CDR1 MNHEY and CDR2 SMNVEV (reference sequence). The CDR3 totals 14 residues. Trimming left V 4 bases short and J 6 bases short, with 16 bases between. The CDR3 DNA sequence: TGTGCCAGCAGTTACGGCCAGGGCTTGGGCGAGCAGTACTTC. Protein: CASSYGQGLGEQYF.

J is TRBJ1-4 and V is TRBV5-8; D might be TRBD1 (5 bases). The CDR3 spans 15 residues. V lost 0 bases, J lost 8 bases, and 14 bases lay in between. CDR1 is SGHTS, CDR2 YDEGEE, per germline. CDR3 amino acids: CASSLAGASDEKLFF. CDR3 sequence (DNA): TGTGCCAGCAGCTTGGCTGGGGCTTCAGACGAAAAACTGTTTTTT.

The chain recombines TRBV7-2 with TRBJ1-1; 7 bases align to TRBD1. CDR3 length: 13 residues. From germline, CDR1 is SGHTA and CDR2 FQGNSA. V shed 1 base, J shed 6 bases, and the junction held 2 bases outside the gene matches. This CDR3 reads CASSLVTGAEAFF. The CDR3, as DNA: TGTGCCAGCAGCTTAGTAACAGGGGCTGAAGCTTTCTTT.

The rearrangement uses TRBV6-1 and TRBJ2-5; D is perhaps TRBD1 (5 bases). The DNA end favors TRBJ2-7, so the J call may be wrong. This CDR3 spans 15 amino acids. The germline gives CDR1 MNHNS, CDR2 SASEGT. DNA for the CDR3: TGTGCCAGCAGTGAAGTTGACAGAAAGACCTACGAGCAGTACTTC. This sequence encodes CASSEVDRKTYEQYF.

The chain has TRBV13 and TRBJ2-3, with a possible D match to TRBD2 (5 bases). V dropped 3 bases and J dropped 3 bases, with 13 bases sitting between them. CDR1 PRHDT and CDR2 FYEKMQ come from the germline V gene (reference sequence). This CDR3 has 15 amino acids. The CDR3 sequence: CASSFNGLGTDTQYF. The CDR3 coding sequence is TGTGCCAGCAGCTTTAATGGACTTGGAACAGATACGCAGTATTTT.

A few counts support this clone. This rearrangement joins TRBV5-6 to TRBJ2-1; possibly TRBD2 for D (6 bases). The CDR3 spans 16 residues. Per germline, CDR1 SGHDT and CDR2 YYEEEE. V was trimmed by 4 bases and J by 6 bases, leaving 20 bases between them. CDR3 DNA: TGTGCCAGCAGCAGCGGGTCGTGGGCCGGCGGCAATGAGCAGTTCTTC. Translated, it gives CASSSGSWAGGNEQFF. The full variable domain, completed using reference TRBV5-6 and TRBJ2-1, is DAGVTQSPTHLIKTRGQQVTLRCSPKSGHDTVSWYQQALGQGPQFIFQYYEEEERQRGNFPDRFSGHQFPNYSSELNVNALLLGDSALYLCASSSGSWAGGNEQFFGPGTRLTVL.

This rearrangement joins TRBV28 to TRBJ2-7, with 8 positions matching TRBD1. Germline CDR1 MDHEN, CDR2 SYDVKM. V lost 6 bases to trimming and J lost 4 bases; unmatched junction nucleotides: 8. The CDR3 consists of 14 residues. CDR3 DNA sequence: TGTGCCAGCAGGGGTGGACAGGGAAATTACGAGCAGTACTTC. Its protein product is CASRGGQGNYEQYF.

This clone is a singleton in its sample. The chain carries TRBV18 and TRBJ1-4; 7 nucleotides line up with TRBD1. The J segment lost 0 bases and the V segment lost 3 bases, leaving 10 bases of the junction unmatched. The germline V gene has CDR1 KGHSH and CDR2 LQKENI. This CDR3 has 18 residues. CDR3 loop: CASSPFNRGSATNEKLFF. The CDR3 DNA follows: TGTGCCAGCTCACCGTTTAACAGGGGTTCGGCAACTAATGAAAAACTGTTTTTT.

The chain employs TRBV28 and TRBJ1-5; TRBD1 matches 10 bases. Unmatched junction bases numbered 10, after V lost 6 bases and J lost 5 bases. This CDR3 has 16 amino acids. Germline CDR1 and CDR2: MDHEN and SYDVKM. Here the CDR3 reads CASSFGTGVWDQPQHF. The CDR3 DNA reads as TGTGCCAGCAGCTTTGGGACAGGGGTATGGGATCAGCCCCAGCATTTT.

The J gene is TRBJ1-2, the V gene TRBV10-1; D might be TRBD1 (6 bases). Germline V gene sequence: CDR1 WNHNN, CDR2 SYGVQD (reference sequence). The CDR3 extends over 13 amino acids. V lost 6 bases, J lost 5 bases, and 13 bases lay in between. In nucleotides, the CDR3 is TGCGCCAGCAGCTACAGCCAGGGGTATGGCTACACCTTC. Amino acid sequence: CASSYSQGYGYTF.

The gene calls are TRBV28 and TRBJ2-1; tentative D call: TRBD2 (5 bases). The length of the CDR3 is 15 residues. The germline CDR1 and CDR2 sequences are MDHEN and SYDVKM. With 6 bases removed from V and 4 bases from J, the gap between germline ends came to 16 bases. This CDR3 reads CASSSGTGTYNEQFF. As DNA, the CDR3 is TGTGCCAGCAGCTCTGGCACGGGAACGTACAATGAGCAGTTCTTC. Variable domain in full (rest from reference TRBV28 and TRBJ2-1): DVKVTQSSRYLVKRTGEKVFLECVQDMDHENMFWYRQDPGLGLRLIYFSYDVKMKEKGDIPEGYSVSREKKERFSLILESASTNQTSMYLCASSSGTGTYNEQFFGPGTRLTVL.

This clone showed up just a few times. The rearrangement links TRBV29-1 to TRBJ1-5; 10 bases line up with TRBD1. J lost 6 bases, V lost 6 bases, and 8 bases had no gene match. From germline, CDR1 is SQVTM and CDR2 ANQGSEA. CDR3 length equals 14 residues. CDR3 nucleotide sequence: TGCAGCGTGGGTGGACAGGGGGTAGGTCAGCCCCAGCATTTT. The encoded protein is CSVGGQGVGQPQHF.

The J gene is TRBJ2-6, the V gene TRBV9; D might be TRBD2 (7 bases). The germline gives CDR1 SGDLS, CDR2 YYNGEE. V dropped 7 bases and J dropped 4 bases, with 15 bases sitting between them. The CDR3 covers 15 residues. The CDR3 sequence: CASSGGGAGANVLTF. CDR3 sequence (DNA): TGTGCCAGCTCCGGTGGGGGGGCCGGGGCCAACGTCCTGACTTTC.

The CDR3 DNA reads as TGCAGGCTAGCGATGGGCGATGAGCAGTTCTTC. It specifies CRLAMGDEQFF. The rearrangement joins TRBV20-1 to TRBJ2-1, with D tentatively TRBD2 (6 bases). The CDR3 runs to 11 residues. In germline, CDR1 is DFQATT, CDR2 SNEGSKA (reference sequence).